The TCR beta chain described here comes from a study of blood T cells in healthy people across ages. With a J-beta primer mix and a sample-barcoded 5' primer, a second PCR ran about 6 to 11 cycles. MiXCR was run by TCRdb on the 5' RACE reads, yielding one entry per CDR3 protein. The table shows about a million distinct CDR3 sequences, with around 48% occurring only once. Germline assignment: CDR1 DFQATT and CDR2 SNEGSKA (reference sequence). V gave up 0 bases and J gave up 0 bases, with 9 bases separating them. The CDR3 covers 14 residues. Sequencing was done on a sample of blood. The chain employs TRBV20-1 and TRBJ2-7, with D possibly matching TRBD2 (6 bases). The TCR sequence derives from a man aged 25 to 45 in good health. Here the CDR3 reads CSARDQEGSYEQYF. In DNA form, the CDR3 reads TGCAGTGCTAGAGATCAGGAGGGCTCCTACGAGCAGTACTTC.